This T cell receptor (beta chain) appears in the sequencing data of a study of control samples from healthy donors and cancer patients. The CDR3 loop spans 16 amino acids. Trimming took 0 bases from V and 5 from J; bases not matched to a gene: 7. Germline CDR1 reads SGHRS; CDR2 reads YFSETQ. The data were produced by immunoSEQ multiplex PCR, yet TCRdb's version contains in-frame clones alone and is incomplete. In the table there are fewer than 200,000 clones, 80% to 95% of which are singletons. The chain employs TRBV5-1 and TRBJ2-3, with TRBD2 matching over 9 bases. Specimen: blood. The TCR sequence derives from a man aged 18 to 29 in good health. CDR3 sequence: CASSLGGLALLDTQYF. The CDR3, as DNA: TGCGCCAGCAGCTTGGGGGGACTAGCTCTTTTAGATACGCAGTATTTT.